Reported below is one T cell receptor (beta chain). Its antigen is unidentified. Germline CDR1 reads SGHNT; CDR2 reads YYREEE (reference sequence). Trimming left V 3 bases short and J 3 bases short, with 22 bases between. CDR3 length equals 17 residues. The data originate from a study of OX40 agonist ivuxolimab in advanced cancers. Study outcomes and limitations: Circulating CD4+ and CD8+ T cells showed clonal expansion by week 6 at 0.1 to 3.0 mg/kg.

Some clones are missing from TCRdb's copy, which holds only in-frame ones; the method was immunoSEQ multiplex PCR. The table has approximately 76,000 clones, approximately 95% seen once. The source material was CD4+ or CD8+ T cells sorted from blood, sampled in a trial of the OX40 agonist ivuxolimab. The chain links TRBV5-4 to TRBJ2-7; D remains unclear. The sequence was obtained from an adult with an advanced solid tumor such as melanoma, head and neck, liver or kidney cancer. The CDR3 nucleotides read TGTGCCAGCAGCTCAGTGGGAATGGAGTCCCCCCACTACGAGCAGTACTTC. Residues: CASSSVGMESPHYEQYF.